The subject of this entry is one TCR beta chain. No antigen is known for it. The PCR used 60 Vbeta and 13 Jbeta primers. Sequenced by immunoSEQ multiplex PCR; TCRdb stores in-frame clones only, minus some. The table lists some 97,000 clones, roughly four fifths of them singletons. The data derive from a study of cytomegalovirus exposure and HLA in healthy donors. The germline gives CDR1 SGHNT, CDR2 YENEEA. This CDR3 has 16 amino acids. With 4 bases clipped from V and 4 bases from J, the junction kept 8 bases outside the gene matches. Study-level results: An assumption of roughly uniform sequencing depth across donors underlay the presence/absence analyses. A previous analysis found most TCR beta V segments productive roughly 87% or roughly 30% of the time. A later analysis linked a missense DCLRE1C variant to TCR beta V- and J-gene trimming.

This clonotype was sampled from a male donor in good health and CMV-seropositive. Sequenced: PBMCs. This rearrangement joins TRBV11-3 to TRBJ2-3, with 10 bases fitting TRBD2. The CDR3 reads CASSSLSGGLADTQYF. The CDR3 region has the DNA TGTGCCAGCAGCTCCCTTAGCGGGGGGTTGGCAGATACGCAGTATTTT.